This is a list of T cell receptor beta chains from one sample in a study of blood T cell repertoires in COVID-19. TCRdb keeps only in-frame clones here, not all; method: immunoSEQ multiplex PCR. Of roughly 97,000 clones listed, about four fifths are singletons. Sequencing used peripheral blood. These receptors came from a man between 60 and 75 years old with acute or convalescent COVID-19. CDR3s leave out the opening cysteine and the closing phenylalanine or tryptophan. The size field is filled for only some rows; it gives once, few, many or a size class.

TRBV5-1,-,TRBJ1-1,ASTQGSNTEAF
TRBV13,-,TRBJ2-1,ASSLQTSFYNEQF
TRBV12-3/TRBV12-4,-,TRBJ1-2,ASGLRGLEGYT
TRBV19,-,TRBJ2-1,ASSVRTSGSFNEQF
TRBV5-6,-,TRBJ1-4,ASSLYATNEKLF
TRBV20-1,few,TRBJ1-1,SALFTEAF
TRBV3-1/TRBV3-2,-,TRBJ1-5,ASSWTHSNQPQH
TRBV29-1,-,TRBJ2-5,SVPGTGRSETQY
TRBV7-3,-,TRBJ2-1,ASSFSGTSSYNEQF
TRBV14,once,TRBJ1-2,ASSQDDYLNNGYT
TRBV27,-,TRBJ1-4,ASSSVLRGEKLF
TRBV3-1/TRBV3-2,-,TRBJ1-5,ASSQQLEQPQH
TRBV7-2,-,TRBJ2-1,ASSLVDNGQF
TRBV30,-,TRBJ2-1,AWGREVNEQF
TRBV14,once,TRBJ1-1,ASSQWTGMKAF
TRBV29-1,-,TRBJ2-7,SVVLASYEQY
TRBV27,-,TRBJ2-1,ASSLARTSTYNEQF
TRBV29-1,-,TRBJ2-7,SVLSFTGTGLYEQY
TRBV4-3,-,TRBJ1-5,ASSQDLDQPQH
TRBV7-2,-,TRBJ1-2,ASSLANSRGSGYYGYT
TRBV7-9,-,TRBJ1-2,ASSSSRDPNYGYT
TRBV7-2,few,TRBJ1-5,ASRPTGTVNNQPQH
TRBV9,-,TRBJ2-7,ASSVSGPGDEQY
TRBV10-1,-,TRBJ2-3,ASSTGTAGADTQY
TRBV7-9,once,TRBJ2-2,ASMMGANTGELF
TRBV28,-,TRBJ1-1,ASRTGDTEAF
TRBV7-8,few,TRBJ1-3,ASSVTSLRGFGNTIY
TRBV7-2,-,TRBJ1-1,ASSLVGMSTEAF
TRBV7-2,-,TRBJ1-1,ASSLVRGAF
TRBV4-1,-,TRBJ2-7,ASSQGTNGGEQY
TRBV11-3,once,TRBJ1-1,ASSLDRGRTEAF
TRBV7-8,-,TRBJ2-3,ASSSRTGTHTDTQY
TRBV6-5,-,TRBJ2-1,ASERGGISSEQF
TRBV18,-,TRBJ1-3,ASSASGGAGNTIY
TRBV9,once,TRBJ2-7,ASSASTGGYEQY
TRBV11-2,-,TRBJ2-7,ASSANRGEQY
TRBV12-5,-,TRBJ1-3,ASGLALGGRGYTIY
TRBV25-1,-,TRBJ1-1,ASSDTDLQGGFVTEAF
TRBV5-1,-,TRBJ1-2,ASSPLTGTGYT
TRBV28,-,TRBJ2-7,ASSPRQGSEQY
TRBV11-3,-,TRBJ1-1,ASSLSGNTNTEAF
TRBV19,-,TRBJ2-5,ASGFDSGSGETQY
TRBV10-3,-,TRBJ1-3,AISSGNTIY
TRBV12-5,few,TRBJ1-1,ASGFQPPYEAF
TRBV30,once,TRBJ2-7,AWSRSAGLYEQY
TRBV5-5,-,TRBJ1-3,ASSLAQGASGNTIY
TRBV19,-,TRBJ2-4,ASSPGQLAKNIQY
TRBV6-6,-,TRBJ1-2,ASSYPSQGTNYGYT
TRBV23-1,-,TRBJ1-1,ASSQSRRVTEAF
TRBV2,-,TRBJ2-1,ASSGGQGASNEQF
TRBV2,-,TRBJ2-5,ASKYGGGRETQY
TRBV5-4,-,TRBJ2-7,ASSIPGGLLPTPQY